This T cell receptor beta chain was retrieved from a study of blood T cell repertoires in COVID-19. Turning to the study itself: Both acute and convalescent COVID-19 samples were obtained from the United States, Italy and Spain. The analysed material was cDNA or gDNA that came from T cells, B-cell-depleted T cells, or PBMCs.

In the original processing: How many nucleated cells were present was estimated from reference gene primer amplification. The data were produced by immunoSEQ multiplex PCR, yet TCRdb's version contains in-frame clones alone and is incomplete. V and J calls and clone size are copied from that table; D and trimming were computed from the DNA. This table has 90,000 to 100,000 clones, less than 75% appearing once. CDR1 LGHNT and CDR2 FRNRAP come from the germline V gene. This CDR3 has 17 amino acids. Trimming removed 8 bases at V and 2 bases at J, with 22 bases between. This clonotype originated in an older woman in a cohort sampled during active or convalescent COVID-19. Sequencing was carried out using peripheral blood. The chain joins TRBV12-5 to TRBJ1-5, with D possibly matching TRBD1 (5 bases). This chain's CDR3 is CASCLVIGVDGNQPQHF. In DNA form, the CDR3 reads TGTGCTAGTTGTCTTGTTATAGGGGTTGATGGCAATCAGCCCCAGCATTTT.